This TCR beta chain stems from a study of blood T cell repertoires in COVID-19. On the study more broadly: Acute-phase and convalescent COVID-19 samples originated in the United States, Italy and Spain. Sources were T cells, B-cell-depleted T cells, or PBMCs; the material itself was cDNA or gDNA.

Data came from immunoSEQ multiplex PCR; TCRdb stores just in-frame clones and leaves some out. The data hold 300,000 to 400,000 clones, with around nine tenths observed a single time. J lost 4 bases, V lost 0 bases, and 3 bases had no gene match. Looked up from germline, CDR1 is SGDLS and CDR2 is YYNGEE. The CDR3 is 16 residues long. V gene TRBV9 combines with J gene TRBJ2-2; TRBD1 matches 10 bases. The clonotype was recovered from a human donor in a cohort sampled during active COVID-19. Sample: peripheral blood. CDR3 bases: TGTGCCAGCAGCGTAGGGACAGGGGGTTCCACCGGGGAGCTGTTTTTT. Amino acids: CASSVGTGGSTGELFF.